This T cell receptor beta chain was found in a study of blood T cell repertoires in COVID-19. Study-level background: Spain, Italy and the United States supplied samples that represented acute and convalescent COVID-19.

Germline V gene data show CDR1 as SGHRS and CDR2 as YFSETQ. The junction had 7 bases not matched to a gene; V was cut back by 4 bases and J by 5 bases. The CDR3 is 15 amino acids. As processed by the authors: Reference gene primers were amplified, and this amplification served to estimate nucleated cell counts. The assay was immunoSEQ multiplex PCR, and TCRdb's table has in-frame clones only and misses some. The V and J calls and the clone size are those of that table, but D and trimming were determined from the DNA. The sample lists fewer than 200,000 clones; around 80% were seen once. This clonotype originated in a man aged 65 to 79 with active or convalescent COVID-19. V is TRBV5-1 and J is TRBJ1-5, with 9 bases matching TRBD1. Sequenced sample: peripheral blood. The CDR3 reads CASSVGTGYDQPQHF. The CDR3 DNA follows: TGCGCCAGCAGCGTCGGGACAGGGTACGATCAGCCCCAGCATTTT.